The 31 T cell receptor beta chains below were found in one sample sequenced in a study of cytomegalovirus exposure and HLA in healthy donors. This PCR relied on a set of 60 Vbeta primers and 13 Jbeta primers. Generated by immunoSEQ multiplex PCR, the TCRdb table keeps only in-frame clones and is missing some. Found here are around 150,000 clones, approximately 80% of them singletons; the top ten hold 1.5% to 1.7%. The sample consisted of PBMCs. The source of these receptors is a woman between 18 and 30 years old in good health and CMV-seronegative.

This chain links TRBV19 with TRBJ1-2; no clear D gene. Trimming removed 3 bases from V and 8 bases from J, with 13 bases in between. The CDR3 spans 13 residues. Germline loops: CDR1 LNHDA, CDR2 SQIVND (reference sequence). CDR3 amino acids: CASSMVTEGGYTF. The CDR3, as DNA: TGTGCCAGTAGTATGGTAACAGAAGGAGGCTACACCTTC.

In regard to this clone: Within the sample, other DNA sequences also encode this same CDR3. The gene calls are TRBV5-1 and TRBJ1-2; 10 nucleotides agree with TRBD1. The junction had 2 bases not matched to a gene; V was cut back by 4 bases and J by 2 bases. Per the germline V gene, CDR1 is SGHRS and CDR2 is YFSETQ. The CDR3 sequence is 14 residues long. The CDR3 DNA reads TGCGCCAGCAGCGCGGGACAGGGGAACTATGGCTACACCTTC. Translated: CASSAGQGNYGYTF.

This clone was recorded a few times. This chain links TRBV9 with TRBJ2-3; D is possibly TRBD1 (6 bases). Trimming removed 3 bases at V and 0 bases at J, with 8 bases between. The germline gives CDR1 SGDLS, CDR2 YYNGEE. The CDR3 consists of 14 residues. The CDR3 coding sequence is TGTGCCAGCAGCGACAGGGTGAGCACAGATACGCAGTATTTT. Amino acids: CASSDRVSTDTQYF.

This clone was seen just once. One end of the junction is discordant with germline, which a read error may explain. The chain uses TRBV7-9 and TRBJ1-1, with D uncertain. The CDR3 extends over 13 amino acids. Per the germline V gene, CDR1 is SEHNR and CDR2 is FQNEAQ (reference sequence). In nucleotides, the CDR3 is TGTTCCAGCAGTTTAACATCGAACACTGAAGCTTTCTTT. Protein product: CSSSLTSNTEAFF.

The chain recombines TRBV30 with TRBJ2-3, with D perhaps matching TRBD1 (6 bases). The CDR3 length is 15 residues. Germline CDR1 GTSNPN, CDR2 SVGIG (reference sequence). V lost 0 bases, J lost 0 bases, and 10 bases lay in between. The CDR3 region is CAWSVAGESTDTQYF. The CDR3 region has the DNA TGTGCCTGGAGTGTAGCAGGGGAAAGCACAGATACGCAGTATTTT.

This chain links TRBV7-2 with TRBJ2-7, with 8 bases matching TRBD1. Germline-derived CDR1 and CDR2 are SGHTA and FQGNSA. The V gene end was trimmed by 5 bases and the J gene end by 4 bases; junction bases not matched to a gene: 13. The CDR3 consists of 16 residues. The DNA of the CDR3 is TGTGCCAGCAGCCCGGCAGGGGGCTGGCCCCTTTACGAGCAGTACTTC. Protein sequence: CASSPAGGWPLYEQYF.

The rearrangement joins TRBV30 to TRBJ1-3; a possible D gene is TRBD1 (5 bases). Germline V gene lookup returns CDR1 GTSNPN and CDR2 SVGIG (reference sequence). Between the trimmed V and J ends, which lost 4 bases and 0 bases, there was a span of 10 bases. CDR3 length equals 14 residues. CDR3 coding DNA: TGTGCCTGGATCTGGGGCGGCTCTGGAAACACCATATATTTT. Translated, it gives CAWIWGGSGNTIYF.

The chain employs TRBV12-5 and TRBJ2-1; possible D gene TRBD2, 6 bases. Trimming took 5 bases from V and 6 from J, leaving 11 bases between them. The CDR3 contains 13 residues. Germline V gene lookup returns CDR1 LGHNT and CDR2 FRNRAP. CDR3 protein: CASGLGTVNEQFF. DNA for the CDR3: TGTGCTAGTGGTCTCGGGACTGTCAATGAGCAGTTCTTC.

The chain joins TRBV19 to TRBJ1-6; a weak D match, TRBD1 (5 bases). The V gene lost 9 bases and the J gene lost 7 bases, with 19 bases spanning the gap. CDR1 LNHDA and CDR2 SQIVND come from the germline V gene (reference sequence). CDR3 length: 15 residues. Here the CDR3 reads CASRRSGRANSPLHF. The CDR3 nucleotides read TGTGCCAGCAGAAGGTCGGGCAGGGCCAATTCACCCCTCCACTTT.

V gene TRBV19 combines with J gene TRBJ2-1, with 7 bases matching TRBD2. With 4 bases clipped from V and 3 bases from J, the junction kept 6 bases outside the gene matches. The CDR3 runs to 15 residues. The germline CDR1 and CDR2 sequences are LNHDA and SQIVND (reference sequence). CDR3 DNA: TGTGCCAGTAGTAGAGCGGGGCGGGACTACAATGAGCAGTTCTTC. Translating gives CASSRAGRDYNEQFF.

This rearrangement joins TRBV19 to TRBJ1-6; TRBD1 matches at 7 bases. From germline, CDR1 is LNHDA and CDR2 SQIVND (reference sequence). This CDR3 region has 16 residues. Unmatched junction bases numbered 6, after V lost 7 bases and J lost 0 bases. The DNA of the CDR3 is TGTGCCAGTAAGAGACAGGGAGGCTCCTATAATTCACCCCTCCACTTT. This translates into CASKRQGGSYNSPLHF.

This clone was detected only a few times. The V gene is TRBV5-1, the J gene TRBJ2-3; 7 nucleotides align to TRBD2. V was clipped by 1 base and J by 0 bases; unmatched bases: 2. Germline loops: CDR1 SGHRS, CDR2 YFSETQ. The CDR3 loop spans 15 amino acids. In nucleotides, the CDR3 is TGCGCCAGCAGCTTGACTAGCGCGAGCACAGATACGCAGTATTTT. Protein sequence: CASSLTSASTDTQYF. Based on the CDR3 plus reference TRBV5-1 and TRBJ2-3, the full variable domain is KAGVTQTPRYLIKTRGQQVTLSCSPISGHRSVSWYQQTPGQGLQFLFEYFSETQRNKGNFPGRFSGRQFSNSRSEMNVSTLELGDSALYLCASSLTSASTDTQYFGPGTRLTVL.

Concerning this clone itself: The sample contains more than one DNA sequence encoding this CDR3. This chain joins TRBV5-1 and TRBJ2-5, with D possibly being TRBD1 (5 bases). Germline CDR1 and CDR2: SGHRS and YFSETQ. CDR3 size: 14 residues. Trimming left V 0 bases short and J 5 bases short, with 11 bases between. The CDR3, as DNA: TGCGCCAGCAGCTTGGGTCAGGGAAAGGAGACCCAGTACTTC. The encoded protein is CASSLGQGKETQYF.

The V gene is TRBV6-1, the J gene TRBJ1-5; 7 bases match TRBD1. The CDR3 length is 15 residues. Germline values: CDR1 MNHNS, CDR2 SASEGT. V shed 4 bases, J shed 0 bases, and the junction held 3 bases outside the gene matches. CDR3 nucleotides: TGTGCCAGCAGTGGGGACAGCTATAGCAATCAGCCCCAGCATTTT. The encoded protein is CASSGDSYSNQPQHF.

The chain uses TRBV6-1 and TRBJ2-7; 8 bases agree with TRBD1. The CDR3 runs to 13 residues. Trimming cost V 5 bases and J 3 bases; bases outside gene matches: 3. In germline, CDR1 is MNHNS, CDR2 SASEGT. CDR3 nucleotides: TGTGCCAGCAGTAGACAGGGGTACTACGAGCAGTACTTC. It specifies CASSRQGYYEQYF.

The V gene is TRBV29-1, the J gene TRBJ1-1; no firm D call. Trimming took 1 base from V and 0 from J, leaving 3 bases between them. Germline CDR1 SQVTM, CDR2 ANQGSEA. The length of the CDR3 is 12 residues. The CDR3 sequence: CSVEGMNTEAFF. For the CDR3, the DNA is TGCAGCGTTGAAGGTATGAACACTGAAGCTTTCTTT.

This clone was counted a few times. The V gene is TRBV5-1, the J gene TRBJ1-2; 7 bases match TRBD1. This CDR3 has 15 residues. Unmatched junction bases numbered 11, after V lost 4 bases and J lost 5 bases. From germline, CDR1 is SGHRS and CDR2 YFSETQ. The CDR3 bases are TGCGCCAGCAGCCAGGATCACAGGGGCCTTTATGGCTACACCTTC. Its translation is CASSQDHRGLYGYTF. Combining the CDR3 with reference TRBV5-1 and TRBJ1-2 gives the whole variable domain KAGVTQTPRYLIKTRGQQVTLSCSPISGHRSVSWYQQTPGQGLQFLFEYFSETQRNKGNFPGRFSGRQFSNSRSEMNVSTLELGDSALYLCASSQDHRGLYGYTFGSGTRLTVV.

CDR3 loop: CASSLGAATYNEQFF. The CDR3, as DNA: TGTGCCAGCAGCTTAGGAGCCGCTACCTACAATGAGCAGTTCTTC. The chain carries TRBV7-8 and TRBJ2-1, with unresolved D. CDR1 is SGHVS and CDR2 is FQNEAQ in the germline V gene. This CDR3 spans 15 amino acids. V was cut by 1 base and J by 2 bases, with 9 bases left in between.

This clone was seen a few times. The gene calls are TRBV19 and TRBJ1-4, with D possibly matching TRBD1 (6 bases). Germline CDR1 and CDR2: LNHDA and SQIVND (reference sequence). V lost 6 bases and J 3 bases, leaving 11 bases between the germline ends. The CDR3 extends over 14 amino acids. CDR3 region: CASRSGTPNEKLFF. The CDR3, as DNA: TGTGCCAGTAGGTCCGGGACACCTAATGAAAAACTGTTTTTT. The whole variable domain, filled in from reference TRBV19 and TRBJ1-4, reads DGGITQSPKYLFRKEGQNVTLSCEQNLNHDAMYWYRQDPGQGLRLIYYSQIVNDFQKGDIAEGYSVSREKKESFPLTVTSAQKNPTAFYLCASRSGTPNEKLFFGSGTQLSVL.

This clone was found a few times. This rearrangement joins TRBV5-4 to TRBJ2-5, with 7 bases fitting TRBD2. V lost 1 base, J lost 6 bases, and 6 bases stayed unmatched. CDR3 length: 14 residues. In germline, CDR1 is SGHNT, CDR2 YYREEE (reference sequence). Here the CDR3 DNA reads TGTGCCAGCAGCTTGTATTCGGGGGGAAAGACCCAGTACTTC. This sequence encodes CASSLYSGGKTQYF.

This clone was counted a few times. V gene TRBV25-1 combines with J gene TRBJ2-7; D is perhaps TRBD1 (5 bases). With 6 bases removed from V and 2 bases from J, the gap between germline ends came to 11 bases. Germline V gives CDR1 MGHDK, CDR2 SYGVNS. The CDR3 is 13 residues long. In DNA form, the CDR3 reads TGTGCCAGCAGCTTTGACAGTGCCTACGAGCAGTACTTC. Protein sequence: CASSFDSAYEQYF.

For this clone: Other DNA sequences in this sample translate to the same CDR3. As DNA, the CDR3 is TGCGCCAGCAGCTTGCAGGGGACAACTAATGAAAAACTGTTTTTT. It encodes CASSLQGTTNEKLFF. The chain carries TRBV5-1 and TRBJ1-4, with D possibly being TRBD1 (6 bases). Germline CDR1 reads SGHRS; CDR2 reads YFSETQ. Trimming cost V 1 base and J 0 bases, with 7 bases left between them. The CDR3 has 15 residues.

On this clone itself: Other nucleotide sequences from this sample produce the same CDR3. The V and J genes are TRBV30 and TRBJ1-1; D is uncertain. This CDR3 has 14 residues. Trimming shortened V by 3 bases and J by 0 bases, and 11 bases separated the two germline ends. The germline CDR1 and CDR2 sequences are GTSNPN and SVGIG (reference sequence). The DNA of the CDR3 is TGTGCCTGGAGCCCCGGACTCTTGAACACTGAAGCTTTCTTT. Translated, it gives CAWSPGLLNTEAFF.

In its sample, this clone was seen a few times. The rearrangement uses TRBV6-1 and TRBJ1-2; 10 bases are shared with TRBD1. Germline-derived CDR1 and CDR2 are MNHNS and SASEGT. The CDR3 covers 15 residues. The trim removed 8 bases at V and 2 bases at J, leaving 8 bases unmatched. For the CDR3, the DNA is TGTGCCAGCGTCCGGGACAGGGGCTCCAACTATGGCTACACCTTC. It codes for CASVRDRGSNYGYTF.

The chain couples TRBV4-2 to TRBJ2-5, with 8 positions matching TRBD1. The germline V gene encodes CDR1 LGHNA and CDR2 YNFKEQ. J gave up 11 bases and V 0 bases, and 8 bases lay outside the gene matches. The CDR3 is made up of 14 amino acids. CDR3 amino acids: CASSQEGTGSPQYF. The CDR3 coding sequence is TGTGCCAGCAGCCAAGAAGGGACAGGATCACCGCAGTACTTC.

This chain joins TRBV15 and TRBJ2-7; TRBD1 aligns across 8 bases. The germline V gene has CDR1 LNHNV and CDR2 YYDKDF (reference sequence). This CDR3 spans 15 amino acids. V shed 3 bases and J 3 bases; nucleotides not matched to a gene: 7. The CDR3 region is CATSSGTGGRYEQYF. Here the CDR3 DNA reads TGTGCCACCAGCAGCGGGACAGGAGGCCGCTACGAGCAGTACTTC.

This chain connects TRBV6-6 to TRBJ2-5, with D tentatively TRBD2 (7 bases). Germline assignment: CDR1 MNHNY and CDR2 SVGAGI (reference sequence). The length of the CDR3 is 15 residues. V lost 5 bases and J 5 bases, leaving 18 bases between the germline ends. The CDR3 region is CASSPVGGGRETQYF. In DNA, the CDR3 is TGTGCCAGCAGTCCGGTAGGGGGGGGCCGGGAGACCCAGTACTTC.

This clone appeared once. V is TRBV7-9 and J is TRBJ2-3; D perhaps matches TRBD2 (5 bases). The germline V gene has CDR1 SEHNR and CDR2 FQNEAQ (reference sequence). Deletions cut 5 bases from V and 2 bases from J, with 17 bases between. This CDR3 region has 16 residues. CDR3 region: CASSIFAQRITDTQYF. In nucleotides, the CDR3 is TGTGCCAGCAGCATATTCGCGCAGCGGATCACAGATACGCAGTATTTT.

This chain links TRBV7-9 with TRBJ1-2, with D perhaps matching TRBD1 (5 bases). The V end lost 5 bases, the J end lost 8 bases, and 24 bases lay between the germline ends. The CDR3 is 16 amino acids. Per the germline V gene, CDR1 is SEHNR and CDR2 is FQNEAQ (reference sequence). CDR3 DNA sequence: TGTGCCAGCAGCCACCAGAAGTGGGGGGTTCGTGGCGGCTACACCTTC. It is translated as CASSHQKWGVRGGYTF. The full variable domain, rest sourced from reference TRBV7-9 and TRBJ1-2, is DTGVSQNPRHKITKRGQNVTFRCDPISEHNRLYWYRQTLGQGPEFLTYFQNEAQLEKSRLLSDRFSAERPKGSFSTLEIQRTEQGDSAMYLCASSHQKWGVRGGYTFGSGTRLTVV.

The gene calls are TRBV6-5 and TRBJ1-6; D possibly corresponds to TRBD1 (5 bases). V shed 3 bases and J shed 6 bases, with 12 bases lying between them. The CDR3 is 15 amino acids. Germline CDR1 reads MNHEY; CDR2 reads SVGAGI. The CDR3 protein is CASSYTTGFNSPLHF. The CDR3 DNA follows: TGTGCCAGCAGTTATACCACAGGTTTTAATTCACCCCTCCACTTT.

This clone was recorded once. The chain links TRBV5-1 to TRBJ2-6, with a possible D match to TRBD1 (6 bases). CDR1 is SGHRS and CDR2 is YFSETQ in the germline V gene. The CDR3 has 18 amino acids. The ends were cut back, 3 bases at V and 0 bases at J, with 16 bases in the middle. CDR3 DNA sequence: TGCGCCAGCAGCTGGATTGGGGGCCTCAGCTCTGGGGCCAACGTCCTGACTTTC. This codes for CASSWIGGLSSGANVLTF.